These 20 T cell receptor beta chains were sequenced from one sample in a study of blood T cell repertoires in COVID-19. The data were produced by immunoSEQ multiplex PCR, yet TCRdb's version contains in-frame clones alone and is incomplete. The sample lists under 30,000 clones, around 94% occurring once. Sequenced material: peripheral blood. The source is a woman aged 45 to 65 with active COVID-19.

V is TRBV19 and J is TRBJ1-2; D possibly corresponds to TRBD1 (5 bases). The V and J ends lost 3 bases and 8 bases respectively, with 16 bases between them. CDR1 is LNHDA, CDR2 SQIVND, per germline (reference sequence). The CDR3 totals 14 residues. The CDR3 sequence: CASSMGLSRDGYTF. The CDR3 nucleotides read TGTGCCAGTAGTATGGGACTTAGTCGCGACGGCTACACCTTC.

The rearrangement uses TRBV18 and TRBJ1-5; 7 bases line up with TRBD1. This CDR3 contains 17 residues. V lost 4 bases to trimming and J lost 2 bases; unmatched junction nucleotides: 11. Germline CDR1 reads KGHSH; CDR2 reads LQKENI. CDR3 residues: CASSLQQGKGGNQPQHF. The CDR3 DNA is TGTGCCAGCTCACTCCAACAGGGGAAGGGTGGCAATCAGCCCCAGCATTTT.

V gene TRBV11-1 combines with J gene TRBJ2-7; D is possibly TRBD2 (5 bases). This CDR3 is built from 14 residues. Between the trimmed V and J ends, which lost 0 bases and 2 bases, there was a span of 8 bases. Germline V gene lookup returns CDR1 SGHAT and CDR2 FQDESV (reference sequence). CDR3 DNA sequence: TGTGCCAGCAGCTTAGCGTCGGGAACCTACGAGCAGTACGTC. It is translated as CASSLASGTYEQYV.

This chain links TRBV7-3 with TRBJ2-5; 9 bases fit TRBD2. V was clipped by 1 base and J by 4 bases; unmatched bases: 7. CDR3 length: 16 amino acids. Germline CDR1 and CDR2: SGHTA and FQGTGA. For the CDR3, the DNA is TGTGCCAGCAGCTTAATGGGGCTAGCGGGATCAGAGACCCAGTACTTC. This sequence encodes CASSLMGLAGSETQYF.

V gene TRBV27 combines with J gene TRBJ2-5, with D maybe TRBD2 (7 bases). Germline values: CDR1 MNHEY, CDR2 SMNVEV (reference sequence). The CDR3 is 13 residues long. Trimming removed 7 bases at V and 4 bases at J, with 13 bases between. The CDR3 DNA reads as TGTGCCAGCATCGGAGGGGGGGGAGAGACCCAGTACTTC. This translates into CASIGGGGETQYF.

This chain's CDR3 is CASSQVYGMRANEQFF. In nucleotides, the CDR3 is TGTGCCAGCAGCCAAGTCTACGGGATGAGGGCTAATGAGCAGTTCTTC. The chain couples TRBV3-1 (or the pseudogene TRBV3-2) to TRBJ2-1, with D maybe TRBD2 (5 bases). The V and J ends lost 1 base and 7 bases respectively, with 17 bases between them. In germline, CDR1 is LGHDT, CDR2 YNNKEL (reference sequence). The CDR3 totals 16 residues.

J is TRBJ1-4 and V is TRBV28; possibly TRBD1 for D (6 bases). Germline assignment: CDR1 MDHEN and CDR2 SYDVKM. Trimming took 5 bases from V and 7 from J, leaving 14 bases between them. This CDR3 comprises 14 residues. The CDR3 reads CASSPGDRAEKLFF. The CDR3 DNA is TGTGCCAGCAGTCCAGGGGATAGAGCTGAAAAACTGTTTTTT.

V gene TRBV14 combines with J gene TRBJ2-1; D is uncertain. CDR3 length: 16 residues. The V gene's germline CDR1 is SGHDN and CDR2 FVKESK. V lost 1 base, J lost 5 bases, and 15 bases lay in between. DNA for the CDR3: TGTGCCAGCAGCCAAGGGCGGCATAACTGGAACAATGAGCAGTTCTTC. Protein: CASSQGRHNWNNEQFF.

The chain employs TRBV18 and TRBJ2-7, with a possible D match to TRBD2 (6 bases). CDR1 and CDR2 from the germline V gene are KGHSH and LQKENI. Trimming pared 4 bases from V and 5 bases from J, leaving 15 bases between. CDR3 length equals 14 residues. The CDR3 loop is CASSQDYVPHEQYF. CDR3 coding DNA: TGTGCCAGCTCACAGGACTATGTGCCGCACGAGCAGTACTTC. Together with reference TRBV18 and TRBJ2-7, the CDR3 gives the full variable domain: NAGVMQNPRHLVRRRGQEARLRCSPMKGHSHVYWYRQLPEEGLKFMVYLQKENIIDESGMPKERFSAEFPKEGPSILRIQQVVRGDSAAYFCASSQDYVPHEQYFGPGTRLTVT.

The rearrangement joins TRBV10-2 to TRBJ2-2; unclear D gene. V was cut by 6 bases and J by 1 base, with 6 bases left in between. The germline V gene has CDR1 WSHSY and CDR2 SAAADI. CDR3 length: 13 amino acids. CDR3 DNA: TGCGCCAGCAGGGTAGTGAACACCGGGGAGCTGTTTTTT. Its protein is CASRVVNTGELFF.

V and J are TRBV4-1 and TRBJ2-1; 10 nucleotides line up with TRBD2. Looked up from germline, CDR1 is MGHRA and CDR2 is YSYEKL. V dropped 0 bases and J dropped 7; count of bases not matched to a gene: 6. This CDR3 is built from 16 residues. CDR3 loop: CASSQDGAGGPNEQFF. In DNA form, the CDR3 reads TGCGCCAGCAGCCAAGATGGAGCGGGAGGGCCAAATGAGCAGTTCTTC.

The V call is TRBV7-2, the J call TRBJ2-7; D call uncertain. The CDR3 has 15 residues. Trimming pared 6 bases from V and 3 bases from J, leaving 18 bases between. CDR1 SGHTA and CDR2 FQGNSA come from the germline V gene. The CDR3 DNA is TGTGCCAGCAGAACTCGTGAGGCTAGTATCTACGAGCAGTACTTC. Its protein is CASRTREASIYEQYF.

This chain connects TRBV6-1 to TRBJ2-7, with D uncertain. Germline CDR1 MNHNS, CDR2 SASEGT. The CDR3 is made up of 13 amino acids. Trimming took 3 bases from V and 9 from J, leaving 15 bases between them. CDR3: CASSEWPLVRQYV. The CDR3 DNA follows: TGTGCCAGCAGTGAGTGGCCCCTCGTACGGCAGTACGTC.

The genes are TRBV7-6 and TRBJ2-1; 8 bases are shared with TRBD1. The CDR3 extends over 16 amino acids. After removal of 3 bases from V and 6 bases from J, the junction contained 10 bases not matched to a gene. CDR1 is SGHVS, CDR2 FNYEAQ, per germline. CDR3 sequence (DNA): TGTGCCAGCAGCTTCGTGGCAGGGGGCCTTGTCAATGAGCAGTTCTTC. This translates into CASSFVAGGLVNEQFF.

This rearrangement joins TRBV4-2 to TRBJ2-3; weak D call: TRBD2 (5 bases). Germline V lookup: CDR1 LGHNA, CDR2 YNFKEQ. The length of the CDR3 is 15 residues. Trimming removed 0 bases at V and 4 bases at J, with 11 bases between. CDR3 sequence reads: CASSQDPSGADTQYF. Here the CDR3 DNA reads TGTGCCAGCAGCCAAGACCCCAGCGGAGCAGATACGCAGTATTTT.

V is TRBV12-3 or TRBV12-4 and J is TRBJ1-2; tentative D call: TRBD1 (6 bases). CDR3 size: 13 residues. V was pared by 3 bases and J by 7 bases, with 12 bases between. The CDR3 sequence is CASSLLGAGGYTF. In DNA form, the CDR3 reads TGTGCCAGCAGTTTGTTGGGGGCGGGTGGCTACACCTTC.

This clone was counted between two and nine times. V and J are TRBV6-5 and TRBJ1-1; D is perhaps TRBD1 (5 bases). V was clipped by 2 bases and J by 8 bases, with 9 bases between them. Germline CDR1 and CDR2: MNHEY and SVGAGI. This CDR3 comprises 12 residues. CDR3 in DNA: TGTGCCAGCAGTTACAAGGGGATAGAAGCTTTCTTT. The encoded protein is CASSYKGIEAFF.

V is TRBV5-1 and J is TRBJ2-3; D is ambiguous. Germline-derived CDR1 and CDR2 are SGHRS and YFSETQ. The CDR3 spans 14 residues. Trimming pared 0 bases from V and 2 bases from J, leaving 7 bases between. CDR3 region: CASSLASYTDTQYF. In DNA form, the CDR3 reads TGCGCCAGCAGCTTGGCGTCTTACACAGATACGCAGTATTTT.

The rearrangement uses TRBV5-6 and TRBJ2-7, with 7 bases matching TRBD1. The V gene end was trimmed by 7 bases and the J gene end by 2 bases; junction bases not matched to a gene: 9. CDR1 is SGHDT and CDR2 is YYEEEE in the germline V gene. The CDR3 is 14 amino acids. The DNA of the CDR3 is TGTGCCAGCGGGACCGGGACAGCAGCCTACGAGCAGTACTTC. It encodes CASGTGTAAYEQYF.

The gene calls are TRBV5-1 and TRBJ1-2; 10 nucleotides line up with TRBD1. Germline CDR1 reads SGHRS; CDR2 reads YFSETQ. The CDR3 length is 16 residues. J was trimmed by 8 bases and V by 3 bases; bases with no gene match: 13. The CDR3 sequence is CASSSGSGQGLEGYTF. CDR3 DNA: TGCGCCAGCAGCTCGGGATCGGGACAGGGGTTGGAGGGCTACACCTTC.